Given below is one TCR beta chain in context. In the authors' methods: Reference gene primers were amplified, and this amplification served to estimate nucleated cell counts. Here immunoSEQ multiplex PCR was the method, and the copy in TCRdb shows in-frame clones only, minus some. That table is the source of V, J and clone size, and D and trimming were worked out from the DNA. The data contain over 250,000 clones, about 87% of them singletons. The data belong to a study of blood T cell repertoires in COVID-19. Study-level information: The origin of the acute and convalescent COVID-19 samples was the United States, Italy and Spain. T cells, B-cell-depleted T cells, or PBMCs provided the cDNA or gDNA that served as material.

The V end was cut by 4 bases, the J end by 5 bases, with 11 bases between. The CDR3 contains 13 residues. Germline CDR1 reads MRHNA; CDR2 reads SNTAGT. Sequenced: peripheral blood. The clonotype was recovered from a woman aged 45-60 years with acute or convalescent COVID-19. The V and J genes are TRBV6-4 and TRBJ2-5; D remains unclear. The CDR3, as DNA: TGTGCCAGCAGTGTGGAGTTCGGGGAGACCCAGTACTTC. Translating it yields CASSVEFGETQYF.